A selection of T cell receptor beta chains follows, all from one sample in a study of early T cells in non-severe SARS-CoV-2 infection. TCRdb reprocessed the 5' RACE reads with MiXCR, giving one entry per CDR3 protein. This sample has about 97,000 distinct CDR3 sequences, with 8% to 13% found just once. The starting material was whole blood, obtained at baseline. The receptor source for this set is an adult who was a healthcare worker with PCR-confirmed SARS-CoV-2 infection or an uninfected control (not recorded which). Each CDR3 is given with its conserved first and last residue. Each record gives: clone size, J gene, V gene, D gene, CDR3 DNA, CDR3 protein. A D gene is named only where the DNA matches it firmly. Expanded clones are given a class, and other clones once, few, many or no size at all.

>NA|TRBJ2-1|TRBV7-6|NA
TGTGCCAGCAGCTTATCCCATTTGAATGAGCAGTTCTTC
CASSLSHLNEQFF
>NA|TRBJ1-5|TRBV6-1|NA
TGTGCCAGCAGTGAACTAGGGACTCCATCGCCCCAGCATTTT
CASSELGTPSPQHF
>NA|TRBJ2-1|TRBV7-9|NA
TGTGCCAGCAGCTTAGCGATCGGGCACCACAATGAGCAGTTCTTC
CASSLAIGHHNEQFF
>many|TRBJ1-1|TRBV5-6|TRBD1
TGTGCCAGCAGCTCGCAGGGGGTAGCTGAAGCTTTCTTT
CASSSQGVAEAFF
>NA|TRBJ2-3|TRBV5-1|NA
TGCGCCAGCAGCTTGGACGTGGGTAGCACAGATACGCAGTATTTT
CASSLDVGSTDTQYF
>NA|TRBJ2-7|TRBV19|TRBD1
TGTGCCAGTAGTACCCAACAGGGGGCAGGATACGAGCAGTACTTC
CASSTQQGAGYEQYF
>NA|TRBJ2-1|TRBV6-6|TRBD2
TGTGCCAGCAGTTACTCGAGGACTAGCGAATACAATGAGCAGTTCTTC
CASSYSRTSEYNEQFF
>many|TRBJ1-1|TRBV29-1|NA
TGCAGCGTGCCTTCCGCGGCGCTAGTGAACACTGAAGCTTTCTTT
CSVPSAALVNTEAFF
>few|TRBJ2-5|TRBV3-1|NA
TGTGCCAGCAGCCACCGACAGCAAGAGACCCAGTACTTC
CASSHRQQETQYF
>many|TRBJ2-1|TRBV18|NA
TGTGCCAGCTCACAGGAGCACAATGAGCAGTTCTTC
CASSQEHNEQFF
>many|TRBJ1-3|TRBV7-6|TRBD1
TGTGCCAGCAGCCCGACAGGGAGCTCTGGAAACACCATATATTTT
CASSPTGSSGNTIYF